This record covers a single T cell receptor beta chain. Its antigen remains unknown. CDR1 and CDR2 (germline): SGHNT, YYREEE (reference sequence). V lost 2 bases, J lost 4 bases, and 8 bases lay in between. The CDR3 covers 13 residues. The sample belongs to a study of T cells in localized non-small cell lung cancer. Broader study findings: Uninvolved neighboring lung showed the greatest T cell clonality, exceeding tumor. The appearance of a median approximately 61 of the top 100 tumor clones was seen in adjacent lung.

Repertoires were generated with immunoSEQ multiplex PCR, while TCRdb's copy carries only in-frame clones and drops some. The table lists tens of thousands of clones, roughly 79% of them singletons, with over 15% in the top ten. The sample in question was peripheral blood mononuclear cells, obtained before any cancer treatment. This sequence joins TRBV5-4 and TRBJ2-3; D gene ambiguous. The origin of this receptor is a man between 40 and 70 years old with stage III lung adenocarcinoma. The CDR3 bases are TGTGCCAGCAGCTTTACGCACGCAGATACGCAGTATTTT. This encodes CASSFTHADTQYF.